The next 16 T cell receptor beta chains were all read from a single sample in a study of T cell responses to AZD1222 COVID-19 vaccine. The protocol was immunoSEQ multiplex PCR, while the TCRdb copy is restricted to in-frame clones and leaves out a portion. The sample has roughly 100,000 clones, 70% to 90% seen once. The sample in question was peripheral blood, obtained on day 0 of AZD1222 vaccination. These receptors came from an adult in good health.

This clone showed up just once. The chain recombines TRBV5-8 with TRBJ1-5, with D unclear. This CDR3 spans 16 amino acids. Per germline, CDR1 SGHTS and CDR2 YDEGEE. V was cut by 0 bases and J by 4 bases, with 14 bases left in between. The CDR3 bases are TGTGCCAGCAGCTTGGACTATCAGGAAAGGAATCAGCCCCAGCATTTT. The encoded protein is CASSLDYQERNQPQHF.

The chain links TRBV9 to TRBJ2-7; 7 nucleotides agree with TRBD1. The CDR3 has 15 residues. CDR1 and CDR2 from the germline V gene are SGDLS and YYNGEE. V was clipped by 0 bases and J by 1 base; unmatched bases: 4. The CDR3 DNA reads TGTGCCAGCAGCGTAGGGGACAGCTCTTCCTACGAGCAGTACTTC. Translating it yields CASSVGDSSSYEQYF.

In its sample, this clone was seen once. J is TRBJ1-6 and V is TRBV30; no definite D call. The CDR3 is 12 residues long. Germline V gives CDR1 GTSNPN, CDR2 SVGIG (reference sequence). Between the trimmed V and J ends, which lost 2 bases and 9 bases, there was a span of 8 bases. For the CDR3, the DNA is TGTGCCTGGAGTTATCAGAGTTCACCCCTCCACTTT. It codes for CAWSYQSSPLHF.

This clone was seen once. The CDR3 bases are TGCGCCAGCAGCCACGGGGGGACCTATGGCTACACCTTC. As protein: CASSHGGTYGYTF. The V call is TRBV4-1, the J call TRBJ1-2, with D possibly matching TRBD1 (5 bases). V shed 3 bases and J shed 4 bases, with 9 bases lying between them. CDR3 size: 13 residues. CDR1 and CDR2 (germline): MGHRA, YSYEKL.

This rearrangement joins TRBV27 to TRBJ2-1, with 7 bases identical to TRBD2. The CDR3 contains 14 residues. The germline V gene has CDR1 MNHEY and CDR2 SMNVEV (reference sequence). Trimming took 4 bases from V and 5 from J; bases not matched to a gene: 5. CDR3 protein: CASSWASGHNEQFF. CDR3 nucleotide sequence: TGTGCCAGCAGTTGGGCTAGCGGACACAATGAGCAGTTCTTC.

The CDR3 region has the DNA TGTGCCAGCAGCGCGGTCCCAAAGACCCAGTACTTC. Its translation is CASSAVPKTQYF. This chain joins TRBV11-2 and TRBJ2-5; D not resolved. Per germline, CDR1 SGHAT and CDR2 FQNNGV. This CDR3 is built from 12 residues. Trimming pared 5 bases from V and 6 bases from J, leaving 10 bases between.

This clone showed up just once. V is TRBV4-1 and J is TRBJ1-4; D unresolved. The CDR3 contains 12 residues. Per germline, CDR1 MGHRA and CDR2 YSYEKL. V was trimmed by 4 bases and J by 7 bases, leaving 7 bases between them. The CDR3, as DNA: TGCGCCAGCAGCCCCCGGGCTGAAAAACTGTTTTTT. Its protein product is CASSPRAEKLFF.

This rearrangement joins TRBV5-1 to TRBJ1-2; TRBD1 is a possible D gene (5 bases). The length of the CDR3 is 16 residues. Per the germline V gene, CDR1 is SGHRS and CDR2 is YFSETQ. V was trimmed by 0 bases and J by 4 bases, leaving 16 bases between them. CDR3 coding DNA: TGCGCCAGCAGCTTGGTAGGCCAGGGAATGGCCTATGGCTACACCTTC. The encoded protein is CASSLVGQGMAYGYTF.

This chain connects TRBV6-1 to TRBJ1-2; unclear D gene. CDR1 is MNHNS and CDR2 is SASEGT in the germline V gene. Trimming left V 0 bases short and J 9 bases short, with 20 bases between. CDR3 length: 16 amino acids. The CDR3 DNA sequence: TGTGCCAGCAGTGAAGCTGGGCAGGCCCTAATTCGAAGCTACACCTTC. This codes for CASSEAGQALIRSYTF.

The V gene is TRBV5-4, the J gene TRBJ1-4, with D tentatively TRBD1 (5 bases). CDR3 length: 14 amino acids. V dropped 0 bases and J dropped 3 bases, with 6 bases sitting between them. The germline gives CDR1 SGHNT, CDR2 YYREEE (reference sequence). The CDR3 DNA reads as TGTGCCAGCAGCTTGGTAGGGGCTAATGAAAAACTGTTTTTT. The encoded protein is CASSLVGANEKLFF.

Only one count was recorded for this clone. The CDR3 region is CASSQGRGAYEQYF. CDR3 nucleotides: TGCGCCAGCAGCCAAGGTAGGGGAGCCTACGAGCAGTACTTC. The rearrangement uses TRBV4-1 and TRBJ2-7; either TRBD1 or TRBD2 may fit D (5 bases each). CDR3 size: 14 residues. CDR1 is MGHRA, CDR2 YSYEKL, per germline. V lost 1 base, J lost 2 bases, and 9 bases lay in between.

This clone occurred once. The CDR3 region is CASTPGGGIQYF. The CDR3 DNA reads as TGTGCCAGCACCCCGGGCGGGGGCATTCAGTACTTC. The genes are TRBV6-2 or TRBV6-3 and TRBJ2-4; 7 nucleotides match TRBD2. The CDR3 runs 12 residues. Unmatched junction bases numbered 6, after V lost 7 bases and J lost 9 bases. CDR1 and CDR2 (germline): MNHEY, SVGEGT.

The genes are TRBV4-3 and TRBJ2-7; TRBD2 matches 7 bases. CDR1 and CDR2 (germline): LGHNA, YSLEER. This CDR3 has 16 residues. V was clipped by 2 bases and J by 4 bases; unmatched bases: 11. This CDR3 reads CASSQKGGAGLYEQYF. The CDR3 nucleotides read TGCGCCAGCAGCCAAAAGGGCGGAGCGGGGCTATACGAGCAGTACTTC.

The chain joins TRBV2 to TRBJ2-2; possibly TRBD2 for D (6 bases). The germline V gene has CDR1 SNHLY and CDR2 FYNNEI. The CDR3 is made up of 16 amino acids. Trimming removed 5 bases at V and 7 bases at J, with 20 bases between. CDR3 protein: CASSPFASVGGGELFF. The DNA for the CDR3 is TGTGCCAGCAGTCCGTTTGCTAGCGTCGGGGGCGGGGAGCTGTTTTTT.

The CDR3, as DNA: TGCAGCGTTAAAGGGGTTGACACTGAAGCTTTCTTT. Translating it yields CSVKGVDTEAFF. The V gene is TRBV29-1, the J gene TRBJ1-1; tentatively, D is TRBD1 (5 bases). Looked up from germline, CDR1 is SQVTM and CDR2 is ANQGSEA. V gave up 5 bases and J gave up 3 bases, with 10 bases separating them. The CDR3 is 12 residues long.

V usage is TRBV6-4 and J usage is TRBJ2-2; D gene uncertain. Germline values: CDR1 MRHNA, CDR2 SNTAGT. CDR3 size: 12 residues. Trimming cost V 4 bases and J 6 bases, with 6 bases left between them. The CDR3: CASSGASGELFF. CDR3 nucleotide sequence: TGTGCCAGCAGTGGGGCGTCCGGGGAGCTGTTTTTT.